This TCR beta chain was recovered during a study of CD8+ T cells in alopecia areata. Samples from alopecia areata patients were lesional scalp punch biopsies and peripheral blood. Cell sorting was applied to PBMCs, and CD4+ and CD8+ T cells were collected. TCR sequencing used cDNA made by reverse transcription of extracted RNA. Method: immunoSEQ multiplex PCR; TCRdb's copy keeps in-frame clones and lacks some. Of approximately 59,000 clones detected, more than 40% appear once; the ten largest clones hold approximately 17%. The CDR3 is 13 residues long. V was cut by 5 bases and J by 8 bases, with 15 bases left in between. Per germline, CDR1 MNHEY and CDR2 SVGAGI. Note on this clone: Its antigen is as yet unknown.

Notes on the study in general: Patients displayed less clarity in TCR sharing than mice, a finding possibly related to HLA.

The material sequenced was CD8+ T cells sorted from blood, taken at week 0. J is TRBJ1-1 and V is TRBV6-5; no firm D call. The receptor was derived from a human donor with alopecia areata. As DNA, the CDR3 is TGTGCCAGCAGTACCCCGGCCGTACACGAAGCTTTCTTT. As protein: CASSTPAVHEAFF.